Below are 18 T cell receptor beta chains sequenced from a single sample in a study of shared clonotypes between healthy human individuals. The data were produced by immunoSEQ multiplex PCR, yet TCRdb's version contains in-frame clones alone and is incomplete. The table shows 550,000 to 800,000 clones, with about 74% occurring only once. Sample: memory CD4+ T cells sorted from blood. Described subset: CD45RA-negative fraction. These receptors all stem from a woman aged 30 to 39 in good health.

The chain is built from TRBV2 and TRBJ2-5; 9 nucleotides align to TRBD1. Germline-derived CDR1 and CDR2 are SNHLY and FYNNEI. The junction had 11 bases not matched to a gene; V was cut back by 11 bases and J by 4 bases. CDR3 length: 14 residues. CDR3 region: CAGCRDRVAETQYF. The CDR3 nucleotides read TGTGCCGGGTGCCGGGACAGGGTTGCAGAGACCCAGTACTTC.

The chain employs TRBV28 and TRBJ1-2; 8 bases line up with TRBD1. The V and J ends lost 6 bases and 5 bases, in that order; junction bases with no gene match: 14. Germline CDR1 MDHEN, CDR2 SYDVKM. The CDR3 covers 16 residues. CDR3 sequence (DNA): TGTGCCAGCAGACCCCCACCGGGACAGGAGGCATATGGCTACACCTTC. Translated, it gives CASRPPPGQEAYGYTF.

The chain has TRBV2 and TRBJ1-1; 7 bases match TRBD1. Germline assignment: CDR1 SNHLY and CDR2 FYNNEI. CDR3 length: 13 residues. V lost 4 bases to trimming and J lost 5 bases; unmatched junction nucleotides: 4. The CDR3: CASSVKGATEAFF. In nucleotides, the CDR3 is TGTGCCAGCAGTGTGAAGGGGGCTACTGAAGCTTTCTTT.

The chain uses TRBV7-7 and TRBJ2-2, with D unresolved. Trimming removed 3 bases from V and 6 bases from J, with 11 bases in between. This CDR3 is built from 14 residues. The germline gives CDR1 SSHAT, CDR2 FNYEAQ (reference sequence). The CDR3: CASSFDIHAGELFF. CDR3 bases: TGTGCCAGCAGCTTTGATATCCACGCCGGGGAGCTGTTTTTT.

CDR3 sequence: CASSPGVQRETQYF. The CDR3 DNA sequence: TGTGCCAGTAGTCCGGGGGTCCAGAGAGAGACCCAGTACTTC. The rearrangement links TRBV19 to TRBJ2-5; D perhaps matches TRBD2 (6 bases). Germline V gene lookup returns CDR1 LNHDA and CDR2 SQIVND (reference sequence). This CDR3 contains 14 residues. Trimming removed 5 bases from V and 4 bases from J, with 14 bases in between.

The CDR3 spells CASSLAGAGRSHEQYF. In nucleotides, the CDR3 is TGCGCCAGCAGCTTGGCCGGGGCGGGTAGGTCCCACGAGCAGTACTTC. The rearrangement uses TRBV5-1 and TRBJ2-7; D assignment may be TRBD1 or TRBD2 (5 bases each). V lost 0 bases to trimming and J lost 5 bases, with 18 bases between them. This CDR3 is 16 amino acids long. Germline V gives CDR1 SGHRS, CDR2 YFSETQ.

V usage is TRBV5-4 and J usage is TRBJ1-2; D is ambiguous. In germline, CDR1 is SGHNT, CDR2 YYREEE (reference sequence). V was cut by 4 bases and J by 4 bases, with 17 bases left in between. This CDR3 region has 15 residues. CDR3 in amino acids: CASSAEGRRAYGYTF. The DNA for the CDR3 is TGTGCCAGCAGCGCAGAAGGGAGGAGGGCCTATGGCTACACCTTC.

The CDR3 DNA sequence: TGTGCCTGGAGCGGACAGGGGATTCGCACCGGGGAGCTGTTTTTT. It encodes CAWSGQGIRTGELFF. V is TRBV30 and J is TRBJ2-2, with 9 positions matching TRBD1. Germline CDR1 is GTSNPN and CDR2 is SVGIG (reference sequence). The junction had 6 bases not matched to a gene; V was cut back by 3 bases and J by 4 bases. The CDR3 loop spans 15 amino acids.

A few counts support this clone. The chain uses TRBV4-1 and TRBJ1-6, with D tentatively TRBD1 (5 bases). Germline assignment: CDR1 MGHRA and CDR2 YSYEKL. The CDR3 length is 14 residues. Trimming pared 1 base from V and 7 bases from J, leaving 8 bases between. This CDR3 is CASSQGQTNSPLHF. The CDR3 DNA follows: TGCGCCAGCAGCCAAGGACAGACGAATTCACCCCTCCACTTT.

The rearrangement links TRBV7-9 to TRBJ1-4; 7 positions match TRBD1. Germline V gene sequence: CDR1 SEHNR, CDR2 FQNEAQ (reference sequence). After removal of 4 bases from V and 7 bases from J, the junction contained 9 bases not matched to a gene. The CDR3 runs 15 residues. The CDR3 reads CASSSGGWTGEKLFF. DNA for the CDR3: TGTGCCAGCAGCTCAGGTGGCTGGACAGGTGAAAAACTGTTTTTT.

The sample holds one count of this clone. The chain carries TRBV27 and TRBJ2-7; tentatively, D is TRBD1 (5 bases). Trimming removed 6 bases from V and 2 bases from J, with 14 bases in between. Germline CDR1 and CDR2: MNHEY and SMNVEV (reference sequence). CDR3 length equals 14 residues. For the CDR3, the DNA is TGTGCCAGCAGACCGCCAGGGTCAGCCTACGAGCAGTACTTC. Its translation is CASRPPGSAYEQYF.

The chain links TRBV6-5 to TRBJ1-5; TRBD1 aligns across 8 bases. Germline V gene lookup returns CDR1 MNHEY and CDR2 SVGAGI. The CDR3 is 13 amino acids. The V gene end was trimmed by 5 bases and the J gene end by 6 bases; junction bases not matched to a gene: 3. The CDR3 is CASSPRGPQPQHF. Written as DNA, the CDR3 is TGTGCCAGCAGTCCCAGGGGGCCTCAGCCCCAGCATTTT.

In this sample, this clone turned up a few times. The chain combines TRBV5-1 with TRBJ2-5, with 7 bases fitting TRBD2. The V gene end was trimmed by 4 bases and the J gene end by 5 bases; junction bases not matched to a gene: 5. The CDR3 is made up of 13 amino acids. CDR1 is SGHRS, CDR2 YFSETQ, per germline. Written as DNA, the CDR3 is TGCGCCAGCAGCCCTGGACTAGTTGAGACCCAGTACTTC. Protein sequence: CASSPGLVETQYF.

The rearrangement joins TRBV5-1 to TRBJ2-3; 7 nucleotides match TRBD2. J lost 6 bases, V lost 0 bases, and 10 bases had no gene match. Germline assignment: CDR1 SGHRS and CDR2 YFSETQ. The CDR3 runs 16 residues. CDR3 sequence: CASSLATRIAGDTQYF. CDR3 DNA sequence: TGCGCCAGCAGCTTGGCCACGCGGATAGCGGGCGATACGCAGTATTTT.

This clone was detected many times. The rearrangement uses TRBV10-3 and TRBJ2-2; D call uncertain. Germline V gene sequence: CDR1 ENHRY, CDR2 SYGVKD. Trimming removed 7 bases from V and 8 bases from J, with 11 bases in between. CDR3 length: 12 residues. The CDR3 spells CAITASWGELFF. The CDR3 coding sequence is TGTGCCATCACCGCTAGTTGGGGGGAGCTGTTTTTT.

The chain has TRBV2 and TRBJ1-1; D is ambiguous. This CDR3 comprises 13 residues. Germline CDR1 SNHLY, CDR2 FYNNEI. Trimming removed 1 base from V and 4 bases from J, with 7 bases in between. CDR3 in DNA: TGTGCCAGCAGTGAAGAGTGGGGCACTGAAGCTTTCTTT. Translation: CASSEEWGTEAFF.

This clone was seen only a few times. Distinct nucleotide sequences in the sample also encode this CDR3. V is TRBV11-2 and J is TRBJ1-1; D gene ambiguous. Trimming left V 2 bases short and J 3 bases short, with 7 bases between. The length of the CDR3 is 13 residues. Germline V gene sequence: CDR1 SGHAT, CDR2 FQNNGV. In DNA form, the CDR3 reads TGTGCCAGCAGCTTATTCGGAGACACTGAAGCTTTCTTT. Translation: CASSLFGDTEAFF.

In its sample, this clone was seen a few times. The chain is built from TRBV11-2 and TRBJ1-2, with 8 positions matching TRBD1. The germline V gene has CDR1 SGHAT and CDR2 FQNNGV. V lost 5 bases to trimming and J lost 2 bases; unmatched junction nucleotides: 10. This CDR3 comprises 16 residues. Written as DNA, the CDR3 is TGTGCCAGCAGCGGGCGACAGGGGAACCTGAACTATGGCTACACCTTC. Translated, it gives CASSGRQGNLNYGYTF.